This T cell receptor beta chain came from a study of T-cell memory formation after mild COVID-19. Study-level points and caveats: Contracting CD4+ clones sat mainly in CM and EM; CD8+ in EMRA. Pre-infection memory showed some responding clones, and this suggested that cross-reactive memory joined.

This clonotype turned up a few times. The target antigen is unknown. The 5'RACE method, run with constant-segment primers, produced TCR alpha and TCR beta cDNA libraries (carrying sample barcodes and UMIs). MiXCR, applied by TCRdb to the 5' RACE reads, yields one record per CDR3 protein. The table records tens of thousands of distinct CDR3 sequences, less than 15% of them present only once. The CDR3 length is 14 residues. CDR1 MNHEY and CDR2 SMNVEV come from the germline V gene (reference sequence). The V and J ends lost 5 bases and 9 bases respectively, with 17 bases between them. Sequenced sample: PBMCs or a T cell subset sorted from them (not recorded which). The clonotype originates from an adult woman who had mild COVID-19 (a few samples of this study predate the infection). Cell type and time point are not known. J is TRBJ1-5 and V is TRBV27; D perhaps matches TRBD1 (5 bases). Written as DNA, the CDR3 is TGTGCCAGCAGTCCCGGTGTGGGGGAATGGCCCCAGCATTTT. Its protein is CASSPGVGEWPQHF.